This T cell receptor beta chain came from a study of beta chain features in type 1 diabetes. Study details: The samples had roughly 110,000,000 sorted cells examined in all. General observations from the study: When cDNA is sequenced, cells with high TCR expression could be over-represented. Type 1 diabetes patients had moderately but significantly shorter TCRB CDR3s in all four CD4+ subsets. VDJ junctions in type 1 diabetes patients carried more deletions and fewer insertions.

This clone was counted only a few times. The target antigen is unknown. With V trimmed by 7 bases and J by 7 bases, 9 bases remained unmatched. Germline assignment: CDR1 SNHLY and CDR2 FYNNEI. CDR3 length equals 15 residues. All of the isolated RNA was reverse transcribed, so expressed TCRB transcripts were sequenced. The method was immunoSEQ multiplex PCR; TCRdb's version includes in-frame clones alone and lacks a portion of them. The sample lists 860,000 or so clones, 15% to 20% occurring once. This TCR derives from a woman between 18 and 29 years old in good health. The sequencing input was naive CD4+ T cells from blood. The chain joins TRBV2 to TRBJ2-7, with 14 bases matching TRBD2. CDR3 protein: CASMGLAGAPGEQYF. The CDR3 nucleotides are TGTGCCAGCATGGGACTAGCGGGAGCCCCTGGGGAGCAGTACTTC.